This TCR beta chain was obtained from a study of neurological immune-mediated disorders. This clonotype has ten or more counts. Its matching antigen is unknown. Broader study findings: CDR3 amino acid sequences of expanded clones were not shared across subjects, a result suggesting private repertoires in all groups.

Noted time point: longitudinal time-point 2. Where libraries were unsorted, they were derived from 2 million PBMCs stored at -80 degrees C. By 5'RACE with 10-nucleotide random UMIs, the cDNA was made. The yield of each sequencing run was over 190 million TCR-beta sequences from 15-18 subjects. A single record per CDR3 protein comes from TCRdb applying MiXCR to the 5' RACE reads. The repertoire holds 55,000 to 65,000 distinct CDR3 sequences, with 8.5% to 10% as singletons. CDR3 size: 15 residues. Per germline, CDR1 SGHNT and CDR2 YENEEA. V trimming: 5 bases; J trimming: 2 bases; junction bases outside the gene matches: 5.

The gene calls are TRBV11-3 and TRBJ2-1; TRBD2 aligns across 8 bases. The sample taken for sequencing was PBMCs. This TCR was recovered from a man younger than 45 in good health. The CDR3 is CASSPGGDTYNEQFF. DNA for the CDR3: TGTGCCAGCAGCCCGGGGGGGGATACCTACAATGAGCAGTTCTTC.